This TCR beta chain was found in a study of shared clonotypes between healthy human individuals. Study at large: Per donor, CD8 memory used one plate, CD8 naive used two, CD4 memory used three and CD4 naive used three.

In the CD4+ fraction, cells were divided into CD45RA+ naive and CD45RA-negative memory subsets. Looked up from germline, CDR1 is SSHAT and CDR2 is FNYEAQ (reference sequence). This CDR3 comprises 14 residues. Profiling relied on immunoSEQ multiplex PCR, and the TCRdb table lists in-frame clones only, not all of them. The data contain millions of clones, roughly nine tenths of them singletons. The count of this clone is one. Compared with germline, one end of the junction differs, possibly owing to a read error. Other DNA sequences in the sample encode the same CDR3. The source is a man younger than 35 in good health. This chain joins TRBV7-7 and TRBJ2-2; the D gene is possibly TRBD1 (6 bases). The sequenced material came from naive CD4+ T cells sorted from blood. Specified subset: CD45RA+ positively selected. The CDR3 region is CASSLGGNTGELFF. CDR3 coding DNA: TGTGCTAGCAGCTTAGGGGGGAACACCGGGGAGCTGTTTTTT.